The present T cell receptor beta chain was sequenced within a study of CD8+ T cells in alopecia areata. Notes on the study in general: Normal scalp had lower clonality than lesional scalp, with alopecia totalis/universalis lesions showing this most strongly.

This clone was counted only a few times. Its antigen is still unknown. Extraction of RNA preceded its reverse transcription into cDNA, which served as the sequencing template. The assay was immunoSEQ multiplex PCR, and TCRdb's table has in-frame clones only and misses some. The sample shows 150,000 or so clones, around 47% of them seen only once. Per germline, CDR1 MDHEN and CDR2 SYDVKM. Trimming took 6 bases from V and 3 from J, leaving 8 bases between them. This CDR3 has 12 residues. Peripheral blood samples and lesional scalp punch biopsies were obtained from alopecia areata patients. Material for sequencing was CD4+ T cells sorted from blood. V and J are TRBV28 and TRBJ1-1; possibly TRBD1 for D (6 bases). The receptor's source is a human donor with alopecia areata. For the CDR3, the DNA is TGTGCCAGCAGCGCAGGGGACACTGAAGCTTTCTTT. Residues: CASSAGDTEAFF.